One sample yielded the 27 T cell receptor beta chains listed below, sequenced in a study of blood T cell repertoires in COVID-19 (dated by TCRdb to 2020 to 2021). Libraries were prepared through the immunoSEQ multiplex PCR assay. The table comes from immuneACCESS by way of TCRdb, which keeps in-frame sequences with V and J called. Part of the clones is missing from these tables; in studies checked, under half for an unresolved V gene and the rest for unknown reasons. The sample table lists some 190,000 clones, about four fifths of them with a count of one. The ten largest clones add up to approximately 5.1% of the sample. Sequenced sample: peripheral blood. The origin of the receptors is a woman between 70 and 85 years old with active or convalescent COVID-19.

This sequence joins TRBV28 and TRBJ1-2; tentative D call: TRBD1 (6 bases). The CDR3 is 14 amino acids. V lost 6 bases, J lost 5 bases, and 16 bases lay in between. CDR1 MDHEN and CDR2 SYDVKM come from the germline V gene. As DNA, the CDR3 is TGTGCCAGCAGAACATCAGGGGCGCTGTATGGCTACACCTTC. It yields the protein CASRTSGALYGYTF.

This rearrangement joins TRBV27 to TRBJ2-1; 10 bases align to TRBD2. The CDR3 loop spans 15 amino acids. Looked up from germline, CDR1 is MNHEY and CDR2 is SMNVEV (reference sequence). With 3 bases clipped from V and 6 bases from J, the junction kept 5 bases outside the gene matches. CDR3 nucleotides: TGTGCCAGCAGTTTCCTAGCGGGAGTGGTCAATGAGCAGTTCTTC. This translates into CASSFLAGVVNEQFF.

The chain combines TRBV19 with TRBJ2-3; D possibly corresponds to TRBD1 (6 bases). CDR3 length: 18 residues. Germline lookup yields CDR1 LNHDA and CDR2 SQIVND (reference sequence). Trimming left V 5 bases short and J 0 bases short, with 21 bases between. CDR3 sequence: CASSRRIRGRSSTDTQYF. CDR3 sequence (DNA): TGTGCCAGTAGTCGTCGAATCAGGGGCCGGTCTAGCACAGATACGCAGTATTTT.

The genes are TRBV5-1 and TRBJ2-1; a possible D gene is TRBD2 (6 bases). The germline CDR1 and CDR2 sequences are SGHRS and YFSETQ. The CDR3 is 19 residues long. V lost 2 bases to trimming and J lost 4 bases, with 25 bases between them. CDR3 bases: TGCGCCAGCAGCTTAGATCCACGGGAAGGGTGGAGGGCTTACAATGAGCAGTTCTTC. Translation: CASSLDPREGWRAYNEQFF. Full variable domain (missing parts from reference TRBV5-1 and TRBJ2-1): KAGVTQTPRYLIKTRGQQVTLSCSPISGHRSVSWYQQTPGQGLQFLFEYFSETQRNKGNFPGRFSGRQFSNSRSEMNVSTLELGDSALYLCASSLDPREGWRAYNEQFFGPGTRLTVL.

The chain couples TRBV27 to TRBJ2-5; 11 bases map to TRBD1. V was pared by 3 bases and J by 7 bases, with 10 bases of the junction left unmatched. This CDR3 region has 16 residues. Looked up from germline, CDR1 is MNHEY and CDR2 is SMNVEV (reference sequence). This chain's CDR3 is CASSLAMGQGEGTQYF. The CDR3 DNA reads as TGTGCCAGCAGTTTGGCGATGGGACAGGGGGAAGGGACCCAGTACTTC.

This chain uses TRBV28 with TRBJ2-1; maybe TRBD2 (5 bases). The CDR3 consists of 15 residues. The V gene's germline CDR1 is MDHEN and CDR2 SYDVKM. V dropped 3 bases and J dropped 0 bases, with 9 bases sitting between them. The CDR3 here is CASSLSGGSYNEQFF. CDR3 bases: TGTGCCAGCAGTTTGAGCGGAGGCTCCTACAATGAGCAGTTCTTC. The complete variable domain, with remaining parts taken from reference TRBV28 and TRBJ2-1, reads DVKVTQSSRYLVKRTGEKVFLECVQDMDHENMFWYRQDPGLGLRLIYFSYDVKMKEKGDIPEGYSVSREKKERFSLILESASTNQTSMYLCASSLSGGSYNEQFFGPGTRLTVL.

The gene calls are TRBV21-1 and TRBJ2-7; the table's D call, TRBD1, was not checked against the DNA. TRBV21-1 is a documented pseudogene. The CDR3 runs 14 residues. The CDR3 DNA reads as TGTGCCAGCAGCAAACAGGGACAGGGTGGCGAGCAGTACTTC. Translating it yields CASSKQGQGGEQYF.

V and J are TRBV5-8 and TRBJ2-7, with 8 bases that match TRBD1. There are 14 residues in the CDR3. With V trimmed by 4 bases and J by 3 bases, 6 bases remained unmatched. Per the germline V gene, CDR1 is SGHTS and CDR2 is YDEGEE. The CDR3 loop reads CASSGQGVSYEQYF. Here the CDR3 DNA reads TGTGCCAGCAGCGGACAGGGAGTAAGCTACGAGCAGTACTTC.

V is TRBV25-1 and J is TRBJ2-5, with D perhaps TRBD1 (5 bases). In germline, CDR1 is MGHDK, CDR2 SYGVNS. There are 13 residues in the CDR3. V shed 4 bases and J shed 1 base, with 7 bases lying between them. The CDR3 protein is CASSADSQETQYF. The CDR3 nucleotides are TGTGCCAGCAGTGCTGACAGCCAAGAGACCCAGTACTTC.

The chain links TRBV7-2 to TRBJ1-2; TRBD1 might be the D (6 bases). This CDR3 is 13 amino acids long. The germline V gene encodes CDR1 SGHTA and CDR2 FQGNSA. Trimming shortened V by 5 bases and J by 6 bases, and 13 bases separated the two germline ends. CDR3: CASSPPGGHGYTF. The CDR3 DNA reads TGTGCCAGCAGCCCACCGGGGGGGCATGGCTACACCTTC.

The chain employs TRBV19 and TRBJ2-5, with TRBD1 identical over 7 bases. V lost 7 bases and J lost 4; bases outside the gene matches: 9. Germline CDR1 LNHDA, CDR2 SQIVND (reference sequence). The CDR3 loop spans 14 amino acids. DNA of the CDR3: TGTGCCAGTAACCTCCGAGGACAGGCAGAGACCCAGTACTTC. Translated, it gives CASNLRGQAETQYF.

In this sample, this clone turned up once. The genes are TRBV28 and TRBJ2-1; TRBD2 aligns across 14 bases. Germline V gives CDR1 MDHEN, CDR2 SYDVKM. Trimming at V came to 4 bases and at J to 3 bases, leaving 2 bases not matched to a gene. The CDR3 covers 16 residues. CDR3 DNA sequence: TGTGCCAGCAGTTCTGGGACTAGCGGGAGCTACAATGAGCAGTTCTTC. This translates into CASSSGTSGSYNEQFF.

The V call is TRBV7-9, the J call TRBJ2-7; TRBD2 matches 12 bases. Germline V lookup: CDR1 SEHNR, CDR2 FQNEAQ (reference sequence). The CDR3 has 14 amino acids. Unmatched junction bases numbered 0, after V lost 3 bases and J lost 3 bases. CDR3 bases: TGTGCCAGCAGCTTGACTAGCGGGAGCTACGAGCAGTACTTC. Protein sequence: CASSLTSGSYEQYF.

Here the CDR3 reads CASSRGTSRQETQYF. The CDR3 nucleotides read TGCGCCAGCAGCCGCGGGACTAGCCGGCAGGAGACCCAGTACTTC. The rearrangement links TRBV5-1 to TRBJ2-5; 9 bases are a match to TRBD2. The CDR3 covers 15 residues. After removal of 4 bases from V and 5 bases from J, the junction contained 9 bases not matched to a gene. CDR1 is SGHRS and CDR2 is YFSETQ in the germline V gene.

This sequence joins TRBV5-1 and TRBJ2-1, with 7 bases that match TRBD1. The CDR3 totals 15 residues. In germline, CDR1 is SGHRS, CDR2 YFSETQ. Trimming at V came to 4 bases and at J to 5 bases, leaving 9 bases not matched to a gene. Written as DNA, the CDR3 is TGCGCCAGCAGCCGGTCCGGGACAGCCAACAATGAGCAGTTCTTC. Protein sequence: CASSRSGTANNEQFF.

This sequence joins TRBV6-5 and TRBJ1-2; TRBD1 might be the D (6 bases). With 5 bases removed from V and 8 bases from J, the gap between germline ends came to 18 bases. Germline loops: CDR1 MNHEY, CDR2 SVGAGI. The CDR3 totals 14 residues. The CDR3 is CASSRTRGSEGYTF. Here the CDR3 DNA reads TGTGCCAGCAGTAGAACCAGGGGTTCAGAGGGCTACACCTTC.

The rearrangement uses TRBV7-8 and TRBJ2-2; 7 bases are shared with TRBD2. Unmatched junction bases numbered 10, after V lost 3 bases and J lost 6 bases. CDR1 is SGHVS and CDR2 is FQNEAQ in the germline V gene. The CDR3 covers 16 residues. CDR3 region: CASSFKGGSGPGELFF. As DNA, the CDR3 is TGTGCCAGCAGCTTTAAGGGTGGTAGCGGGCCCGGGGAGCTGTTTTTT.

J is TRBJ2-3 and V is TRBV5-6; no firm D call. From germline, CDR1 is SGHDT and CDR2 YYEEEE. This CDR3 contains 14 residues. The germline V and J ends were trimmed by 2 bases and 2 bases, with 9 bases remaining between them. The CDR3 loop reads CASSLRVLTDTQYF. CDR3 coding DNA: TGTGCCAGCAGCTTAAGAGTCCTCACAGATACGCAGTATTTT.

The chain carries TRBV18 and TRBJ2-5; 7 bases fit TRBD2. There are 16 residues in the CDR3. The ends lost 2 bases at V and 2 bases at J; junction bases unmatched: 8. Germline V gives CDR1 KGHSH, CDR2 LQKENI. The CDR3 here is CASSPFRREWQETQYF. Written as DNA, the CDR3 is TGTGCCAGCTCACCATTCCGGCGGGAGTGGCAAGAGACCCAGTACTTC.

This chain links TRBV7-9 with TRBJ2-5, with D perhaps matching TRBD1 (5 bases). Germline CDR1 and CDR2: SEHNR and FQNEAQ (reference sequence). Trimming took 1 base from V and 6 from J, leaving 15 bases between them. This CDR3 has 15 residues. This chain's CDR3 is CASSLDGQGQQTQYF. As DNA, the CDR3 is TGTGCCAGCAGCTTAGATGGGCAGGGTCAGCAGACCCAGTACTTC.

The chain employs TRBV7-3 and TRBJ1-1; no definite D call. Deletions cut 1 base from V and 0 bases from J, with 3 bases between. Per germline, CDR1 SGHTA and CDR2 FQGTGA. CDR3 length: 13 residues. This CDR3 is CASSLSMNTEAFF. In nucleotides, the CDR3 is TGTGCCAGCAGCTTAAGTATGAACACTGAAGCTTTCTTT.

The chain links TRBV19 to TRBJ1-6, with D tentatively TRBD1 (6 bases). Germline CDR1 is LNHDA and CDR2 is SQIVND (reference sequence). The germline V and J ends were trimmed by 6 bases and 7 bases, with 16 bases remaining between them. The CDR3 has 15 amino acids. CDR3 sequence reads: CASSIQGGRNSPLHF. The CDR3 DNA sequence: TGTGCCAGTAGCATACAGGGAGGGAGGAATTCACCCCTCCACTTT.

A few counts support this clone. V usage is TRBV28 and J usage is TRBJ2-1; 11 bases line up with TRBD2. V was pared by 8 bases and J by 7 bases, with 7 bases of the junction left unmatched. There are 14 residues in the CDR3. Germline V CDR1 and CDR2: MDHEN, SYDVKM. Here the CDR3 reads CASAGLAVGNEQFF. For the CDR3, the DNA is TGTGCCAGCGCGGGACTAGCGGTGGGAAATGAGCAGTTCTTC.

The chain is built from TRBV5-1 and TRBJ2-7; 10 bases are shared with TRBD1. This CDR3 spans 14 amino acids. J was trimmed by 7 bases and V by 4 bases; bases with no gene match: 8. Germline V lookup: CDR1 SGHRS, CDR2 YFSETQ. In nucleotides, the CDR3 is TGCGCCAGCAGCCGAGACGGACAGGGGGTAGAGCAGTACTTC. Translated, it gives CASSRDGQGVEQYF.

The chain's CDR3 is CASSQEILASGRAVGANVLTF. The CDR3 coding sequence is TGTGCCAGCAGCCAAGAAATTCTCGCTAGCGGGAGGGCCGTCGGGGCCAACGTCCTGACTTTC. The chain couples TRBV3-1 (or the pseudogene TRBV3-2) to TRBJ2-6, with TRBD2 matching over 12 bases. Trimming cost V 0 bases and J 4 bases; bases outside gene matches: 13. The CDR3 is 21 residues long. Per the germline V gene, CDR1 is LGHDT and CDR2 is YNNKEL (reference sequence).

The chain uses TRBV19 and TRBJ2-1, with TRBD2 identical over 7 bases. The V and J ends lost 5 bases and 5 bases, in that order; junction bases with no gene match: 9. CDR1 and CDR2 (germline): LNHDA, SQIVND (reference sequence). CDR3 length: 15 amino acids. This CDR3 is CASSPRAGYNNEQFF. The CDR3 region has the DNA TGTGCCAGTAGTCCCAGAGCGGGGTATAACAATGAGCAGTTCTTC. The whole variable domain, filled in from reference TRBV19 and TRBJ2-1, reads DGGITQSPKYLFRKEGQNVTLSCEQNLNHDAMYWYRQDPGQGLRLIYYSQIVNDFQKGDIAEGYSVSREKKESFPLTVTSAQKNPTAFYLCASSPRAGYNNEQFFGPGTRLTVL.

The chain couples TRBV18 to TRBJ1-3; 9 nucleotides agree with TRBD1. This CDR3 comprises 15 residues. The germline V gene has CDR1 KGHSH and CDR2 LQKENI. After removal of 5 bases from V and 3 bases from J, the junction contained 5 bases not matched to a gene. CDR3 protein: CASSARTGDGNTIYF. For the CDR3, the DNA is TGTGCCAGCTCAGCCCGGACAGGGGATGGAAACACCATATATTTT.